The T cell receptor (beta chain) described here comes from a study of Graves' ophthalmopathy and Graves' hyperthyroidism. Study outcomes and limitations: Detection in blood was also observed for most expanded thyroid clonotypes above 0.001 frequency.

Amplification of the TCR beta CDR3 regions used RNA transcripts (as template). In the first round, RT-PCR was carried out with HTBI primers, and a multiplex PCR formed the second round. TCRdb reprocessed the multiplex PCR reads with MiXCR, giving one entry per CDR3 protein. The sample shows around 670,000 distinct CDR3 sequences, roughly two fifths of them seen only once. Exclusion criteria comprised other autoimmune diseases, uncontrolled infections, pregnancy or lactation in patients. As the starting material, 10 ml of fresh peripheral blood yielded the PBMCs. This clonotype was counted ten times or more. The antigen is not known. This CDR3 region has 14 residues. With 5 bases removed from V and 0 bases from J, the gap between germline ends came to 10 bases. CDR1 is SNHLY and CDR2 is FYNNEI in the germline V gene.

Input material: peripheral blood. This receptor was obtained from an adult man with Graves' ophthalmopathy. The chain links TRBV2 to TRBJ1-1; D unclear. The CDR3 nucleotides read TGTGCCAGCAGTTCAAGGGTCGTGAACACTGAAGCTTTCTTT. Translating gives CASSSRVVNTEAFF.